The 24 T cell receptor beta chains reported below all come from one sample, sequenced in a study of T cells in Graves' hyperthyroidism and ophthalmopathy. TCR beta CDR3 region amplification was performed from RNA transcripts. The HTBI primer set served for first-round RT-PCR of the TCR CDR3. Each CDR3 protein gets one entry after TCRdb re-called the multiplex PCR reads with MiXCR. The data show about half a million distinct CDR3 sequences, about 20% seen once. The specimen sequenced was blood. The receptors were sampled from a woman between 70 and 85 years old with Graves' ophthalmopathy.

This clonotype was observed a few times. The rearrangement uses TRBV6-1 and TRBJ2-2; D uncertain. V lost 5 bases and J 4 bases, leaving 8 bases between the germline ends. The CDR3 is 13 amino acids. CDR1 MNHNS and CDR2 SASEGT come from the germline V gene. The CDR3 region has the DNA TGTGCCAGCAGTCTTCTTACCACCGGGGAGCTGTTTTTT. Translated: CASSLLTTGELFF.

The chain links TRBV19 to TRBJ2-5; D is perhaps TRBD2 (5 bases). CDR1 and CDR2 (germline): LNHDA, SQIVND (reference sequence). V lost 3 bases and J lost 0, with 5 bases in between. This CDR3 is built from 13 residues. The DNA of the CDR3 is TGTGCCAGTAGTATTAGCGACCAAGAGACCCAGTACTTC. Residues: CASSISDQETQYF.

This clonotype was detected a few times. The chain combines TRBV11-2 with TRBJ2-1, with TRBD2 matching over 15 bases. Germline CDR1 is SGHAT and CDR2 is FQNNGV. Unmatched junction bases numbered 13, after V lost 3 bases and J lost 4 bases. This CDR3 has 20 residues. The CDR3 loop is CASSLAGLAGGPPRYNEQFF. The DNA of the CDR3 is TGTGCCAGCAGCTTGGCCGGACTAGCGGGAGGGCCCCCCCGATACAATGAGCAGTTCTTC.

This clonotype occurred a few times. The rearrangement uses TRBV7-3 and TRBJ1-1, with TRBD1 identical over 9 bases. This CDR3 is built from 14 residues. The germline V gene has CDR1 SGHTA and CDR2 FQGTGA. J lost 5 bases, V lost 8 bases, and 9 bases had no gene match. The CDR3 loop reads CASALTGGQTEAFF. The CDR3, as DNA: TGTGCCAGCGCTCTGACAGGGGGACAGACTGAAGCTTTCTTT.

The chain employs TRBV10-2 and TRBJ2-7; possible D gene TRBD2, 7 bases. CDR1 WSHSY and CDR2 SAAADI come from the germline V gene. The CDR3 has 15 amino acids. Trimming cost V 4 bases and J 1 base, with 14 bases left between them. CDR3 sequence (DNA): TGCGCCAGCAGTGGTCAACAGGGACTATCCTACGAGCAGTACTTC. Translating gives CASSGQQGLSYEQYF.

The chain links TRBV12-3 or TRBV12-4 to TRBJ2-7; D tentatively fits TRBD1 or TRBD2 (5 bases each). This CDR3 comprises 14 residues. V was clipped by 5 bases and J by 2 bases, with 13 bases between them. The CDR3 DNA reads TGTGCCAGCAGTCGGGACCCCCGTACCTACGAGCAGTACTTC. Amino acids: CASSRDPRTYEQYF.

This clonotype occurred a few times. The chain carries TRBV5-1 and TRBJ1-4; a weak D match, TRBD1 (5 bases). CDR3 size: 15 residues. The germline gives CDR1 SGHRS, CDR2 YFSETQ. Trimming removed 0 bases at V and 5 bases at J, with 11 bases between. As DNA, the CDR3 is TGCGCCAGCAGCTTGGCTGGGACGGCAAATGAAAAACTGTTTTTT. It specifies CASSLAGTANEKLFF.

Many counts were recorded for this clonotype. This chain uses TRBV2 with TRBJ2-4; 7 nucleotides agree with TRBD2. The CDR3 has 15 residues. Trimming took 3 bases from V and 1 from J; bases not matched to a gene: 3. Germline CDR1 and CDR2: SNHLY and FYNNEI. CDR3 protein: CASSDGGVAKNIQYF. As DNA, the CDR3 is TGTGCCAGCAGTGATGGGGGGGTTGCCAAAAACATTCAGTACTTC. Based on the CDR3 plus reference TRBV2 and TRBJ2-4, the full variable domain is EPEVTQTPSHQVTQMGQEVILRCVPISNHLYFYWYRQILGQKVEFLVSFYNNEISEKSEIFDDQFSVERPDGSNFTLKIRSTKLEDSAMYFCASSDGGVAKNIQYFGAGTRLSVL.

With respect to this clonotype: This may be a read error, as it is one base from a much larger clone. The genes are TRBV2 and TRBJ2-5; D possibly corresponds to TRBD2 (6 bases). CDR3 size: 14 residues. Per the germline V gene, CDR1 is SNHLY and CDR2 is FYNNEI. Here the CDR3 reads CVSQEGLLGETQYF. CDR3 bases: TGTGTCAGCCAAGAAGGACTACTGGGGGAGACCCAGTACTTC.

V usage is TRBV6-2 or TRBV6-3 and J usage is TRBJ1-3; D is uncertain. Germline V lookup: CDR1 MNHEY, CDR2 SVGEGT. Trimming pared 2 bases from V and 7 bases from J, leaving 15 bases between. The CDR3 sequence is 15 residues long. CDR3 sequence: CASSYRVSSVNTIYF. Written as DNA, the CDR3 is TGTGCCAGCAGTTACAGGGTATCGAGTGTCAACACCATATATTTT.

V usage is TRBV11-1 and J usage is TRBJ2-2, with D perhaps matching TRBD2 (5 bases). Looked up from germline, CDR1 is SGHAT and CDR2 is FQDESV (reference sequence). V was trimmed by 5 bases and J by 2 bases, leaving 15 bases between them. The CDR3 has 16 residues. In DNA form, the CDR3 reads TGTGCCAGCAGCCAGGAGGTAGCACGAAACACCGGGGAGCTGTTTTTT. It yields the protein CASSQEVARNTGELFF.

This clonotype came up a few times. This chain joins TRBV7-9 and TRBJ2-5, with D unclear. The CDR3 is 15 residues long. Trimming left V 5 bases short and J 2 bases short, with 15 bases between. The germline V gene has CDR1 SEHNR and CDR2 FQNEAQ (reference sequence). CDR3 residues: CASSARRLQQETQYF. CDR3 sequence (DNA): TGTGCCAGCAGCGCCCGAAGGTTGCAGCAAGAGACCCAGTACTTC. Using reference TRBV7-9 and TRBJ2-5 for the parts outside the CDR3, the full variable domain is DTGVSQNPRHKITKRGQNVTFRCDPISEHNRLYWYRQTLGQGPEFLTYFQNEAQLEKSRLLSDRFSAERPKGSFSTLEIQRTEQGDSAMYLCASSARRLQQETQYFGPGTRLLVL.

The sample holds many counts of this clonotype. The chain recombines TRBV2 with TRBJ1-1; possible D gene TRBD1, 5 bases. CDR1 is SNHLY, CDR2 FYNNEI, per germline. The CDR3 is made up of 14 amino acids. The germline V and J ends were trimmed by 2 bases and 4 bases, with 11 bases remaining between them. The CDR3 here is CASSERGGITEAFF. CDR3 bases: TGTGCCAGCAGTGAACGGGGCGGGATCACTGAAGCTTTCTTT.

This clonotype has more than one count but fewer than ten. The gene calls are TRBV11-2 and TRBJ2-1; D is undetermined. This CDR3 is built from 14 residues. Trimming pared 0 bases from V and 5 bases from J, leaving 8 bases between. CDR1 and CDR2 (germline): SGHAT, FQNNGV. CDR3: CASSLDRRNNEQFF. The CDR3 DNA reads TGTGCCAGCAGCTTAGATAGGAGAAACAATGAGCAGTTCTTC.

This clonotype was counted ten times or more. The genes are TRBV28 and TRBJ2-7, with D perhaps TRBD1 or TRBD2 (7 bases each). Germline-derived CDR1 and CDR2 are MDHEN and SYDVKM. The CDR3 loop spans 15 amino acids. V lost 7 bases, J lost 3 bases, and 19 bases lay in between. The CDR3: CASTSGGGQDYEQYF. In DNA form, the CDR3 reads TGTGCCAGCACCTCAGGGGGGGGTCAGGACTACGAGCAGTACTTC.

V gene TRBV18 combines with J gene TRBJ2-7; a weak D match, TRBD2 (5 bases). The CDR3 runs 14 residues. From germline, CDR1 is KGHSH and CDR2 LQKENI. V dropped 5 bases and J dropped 0 bases, with 11 bases sitting between them. Here the CDR3 reads CASSSAEGSYEQYF. For the CDR3, the DNA is TGTGCCAGCTCATCAGCGGAAGGCTCCTACGAGCAGTACTTC. The full variable domain, its missing parts supplied by reference TRBV18 and TRBJ2-7, is NAGVMQNPRHLVRRRGQEARLRCSPMKGHSHVYWYRQLPEEGLKFMVYLQKENIIDESGMPKERFSAEFPKEGPSILRIQQVVRGDSAAYFCASSSAEGSYEQYFGPGTRLTVT.

A few counts support this clonotype. This rearrangement joins TRBV11-2 to TRBJ2-5; D is perhaps TRBD1 (6 bases). The CDR3 has 15 amino acids. Trimming pared 5 bases from V and 4 bases from J, leaving 17 bases between. CDR1 and CDR2 (germline): SGHAT, FQNNGV. The CDR3 coding sequence is TGTGCCAGCAGCGCTTACTGGGGGCGAGCAGAGACCCAGTACTTC. It codes for CASSAYWGRAETQYF.

In this sample, this clonotype turned up many times. This chain connects TRBV30 to TRBJ1-2, with a tentative D call TRBD1 (6 bases). Between the trimmed V and J ends, which lost 5 bases and 4 bases, there was a span of 11 bases. This CDR3 spans 12 amino acids. CDR1 is GTSNPN, CDR2 SVGIG, per germline (reference sequence). This CDR3 is CAWDQGSYGYTF. CDR3 coding DNA: TGTGCCTGGGATCAGGGGAGCTATGGCTACACCTTC.

This clonotype was seen more than once but under ten times. The chain employs TRBV10-3 and TRBJ1-6; no definite D call. V dropped 3 bases and J dropped 8 bases, with 8 bases sitting between them. Germline CDR1 ENHRY, CDR2 SYGVKD. CDR3 length: 13 amino acids. The CDR3 is CAISEGDDSPLHF. CDR3 coding DNA: TGTGCCATCAGTGAAGGCGATGATTCACCCCTCCACTTT.

This clonotype was seen a handful of times. The V call is TRBV6-5, the J call TRBJ1-2, with 10 bases fitting TRBD1. This CDR3 is 17 amino acids long. V gave up 5 bases and J gave up 4 bases; unmatched junction bases: 13. CDR1 and CDR2 from the germline V gene are MNHEY and SVGAGI. The CDR3 coding sequence is TGTGCCAGCAGTATACCGGGACAGGGGAGGAGGTCCTATGGCTACACCTTC. This codes for CASSIPGQGRRSYGYTF.

The rearrangement uses TRBV7-3 and TRBJ2-7; 10 bases line up with TRBD2. The CDR3 extends over 16 amino acids. Trimming took 0 bases from V and 3 from J; bases not matched to a gene: 5. Looked up from germline, CDR1 is SGHTA and CDR2 is FQGTGA. The CDR3 bases are TGTGCCAGCAGCTTAACGAGACTAGCGGGTAGCTACGAGCAGTACTTC. Its translation: CASSLTRLAGSYEQYF.

The chain joins TRBV11-3 to TRBJ1-3; D is unclear. Trimming took 0 bases from V and 2 from J, leaving 8 bases between them. CDR1 is SGHNT and CDR2 is YENEEA in the germline V gene. This CDR3 comprises 15 residues. The CDR3 nucleotides are TGTGCCAGCAGCTTAGATGCCGTGACTGGAAACACCATATATTTT. This codes for CASSLDAVTGNTIYF.

This clonotype was observed at least ten times. The V call is TRBV28, the J call TRBJ2-7; tentative D call: TRBD1 (6 bases). The CDR3 loop spans 15 amino acids. V shed 3 bases and J shed 6 bases, with 18 bases lying between them. Germline assignment: CDR1 MDHEN and CDR2 SYDVKM. Here the CDR3 DNA reads TGTGCCAGCAGTTTCTTGACAGGATCCCCCTTCGAGCAGTACTTC. Translating gives CASSFLTGSPFEQYF.

This clonotype was recorded at least ten times. V and J are TRBV2 and TRBJ2-1; D uncertain. This CDR3 region has 15 residues. The germline V gene has CDR1 SNHLY and CDR2 FYNNEI. V was cut by 5 bases and J by 9 bases, with 20 bases left in between. The CDR3 loop reads CASSTASRVVVEQFF. CDR3 DNA: TGTGCCAGCAGTACCGCCTCCCGGGTCGTGGTTGAGCAGTTCTTC.